This T cell receptor beta chain was captured in a study of blood T cell repertoires in COVID-19. Study as a whole: Sources were T cells, B-cell-depleted T cells, or PBMCs; the material itself was cDNA or gDNA.

In the authors' workflow: The authors estimated nucleated cell counts from reference gene primer amplification. The table came from immunoSEQ multiplex PCR; TCRdb's copy has only in-frame clones and leaves some out. That table gives V, J and clone size, and the DNA gave D and trimming. The repertoire holds around 60,000 clones, with roughly 87% as singletons. Germline V CDR1 and CDR2: SGHNT, YYREEE (reference sequence). Trimming cost V 4 bases and J 6 bases; bases outside gene matches: 14. The CDR3 contains 16 residues. J is TRBJ1-2 and V is TRBV5-4; 8 nucleotides agree with TRBD1. This receptor was identified in a man aged 50 to 59 with active COVID-19. Sequenced input: peripheral blood. CDR3 nucleotides: TGTGCCAGCAGCCCCCGGACAGGGAGTTTCGGAGATGGCTACACCTTC. Its protein product is CASSPRTGSFGDGYTF.